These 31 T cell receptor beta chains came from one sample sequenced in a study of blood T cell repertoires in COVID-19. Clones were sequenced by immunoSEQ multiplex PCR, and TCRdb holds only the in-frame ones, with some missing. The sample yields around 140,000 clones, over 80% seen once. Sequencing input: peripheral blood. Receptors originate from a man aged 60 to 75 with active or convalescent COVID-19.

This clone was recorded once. This chain's CDR3 is CASSVRLALYNEQFF. CDR3 nucleotides: TGTGCCAGCAGTGTAAGACTAGCGTTGTACAATGAGCAGTTCTTC. The V call is TRBV2, the J call TRBJ2-1; TRBD2 aligns across 8 bases. The germline V gene encodes CDR1 SNHLY and CDR2 FYNNEI. The length of the CDR3 is 15 residues. J lost 4 bases, V lost 4 bases, and 6 bases had no gene match.

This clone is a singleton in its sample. CDR3 residues: CASSLRTNRDNEQFF. The CDR3 DNA reads TGTGCCAGCAGCCTCCGGACTAATAGGGACAATGAGCAGTTCTTC. The chain uses TRBV11-2 and TRBJ2-1; possible D gene TRBD2, 6 bases. The length of the CDR3 is 15 residues. V gave up 5 bases and J gave up 5 bases, with 16 bases separating them. Looked up from germline, CDR1 is SGHAT and CDR2 is FQNNGV. The full variable domain, in which reference TRBV11-2 and TRBJ2-1 provide the parts outside the CDR3, is EAGVAQSPRYKIIEKRQSVAFWCNPISGHATLYWYQQILGQGPKLLIQFQNNGVVDDSQLPKDRFSAERLKGVDSTLKIQPAKLEDSAVYLCASSLRTNRDNEQFFGPGTRLTVL.

The CDR3 region is CASSYTGMAAEAFF. The CDR3 bases are TGTGCCAGCAGTTATACAGGGATGGCTGCTGAAGCTTTCTTT. The rearrangement joins TRBV27 to TRBJ1-1; weak D call: TRBD1 (6 bases). Between the trimmed V and J ends, which lost 4 bases and 6 bases, there was a span of 15 bases. The CDR3 runs 14 residues. The germline CDR1 and CDR2 sequences are MNHEY and SMNVEV (reference sequence).

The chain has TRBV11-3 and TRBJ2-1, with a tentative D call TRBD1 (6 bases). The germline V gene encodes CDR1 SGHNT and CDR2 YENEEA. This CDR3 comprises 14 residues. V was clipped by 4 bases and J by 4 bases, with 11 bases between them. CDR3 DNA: TGTGCCAGCAGCTCAACACAGGGATACAATGAGCAGTTCTTC. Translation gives CASSSTQGYNEQFF.

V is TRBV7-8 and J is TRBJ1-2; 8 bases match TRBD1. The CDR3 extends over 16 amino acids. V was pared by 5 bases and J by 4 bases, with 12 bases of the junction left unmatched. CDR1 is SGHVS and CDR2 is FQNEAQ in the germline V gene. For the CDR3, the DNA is TGTGCCAGCAGCCCGGGGGCAGGGGGCCTTAGCTATGGCTACACCTTC. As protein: CASSPGAGGLSYGYTF.

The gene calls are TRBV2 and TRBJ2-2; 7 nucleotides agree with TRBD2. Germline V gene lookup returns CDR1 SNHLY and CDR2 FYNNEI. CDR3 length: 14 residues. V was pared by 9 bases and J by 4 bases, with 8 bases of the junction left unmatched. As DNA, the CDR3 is TGTGCCAGTTCAGGGACTATACGCACCGGGGAGCTGTTTTTT. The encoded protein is CASSGTIRTGELFF.

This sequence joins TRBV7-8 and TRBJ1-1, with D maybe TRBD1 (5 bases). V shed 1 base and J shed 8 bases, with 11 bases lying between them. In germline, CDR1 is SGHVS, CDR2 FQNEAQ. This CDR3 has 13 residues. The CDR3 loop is CASSLGGIGEAFF. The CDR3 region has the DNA TGTGCCAGCAGCTTAGGGGGCATCGGGGAAGCTTTCTTT.

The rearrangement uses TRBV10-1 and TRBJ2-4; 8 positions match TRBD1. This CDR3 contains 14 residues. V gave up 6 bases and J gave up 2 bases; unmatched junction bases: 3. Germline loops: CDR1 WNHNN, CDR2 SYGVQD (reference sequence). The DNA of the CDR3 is TGCGCCAGCAGCGGACAGGGTACCAAAAACATTCAGTACTTC. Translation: CASSGQGTKNIQYF.

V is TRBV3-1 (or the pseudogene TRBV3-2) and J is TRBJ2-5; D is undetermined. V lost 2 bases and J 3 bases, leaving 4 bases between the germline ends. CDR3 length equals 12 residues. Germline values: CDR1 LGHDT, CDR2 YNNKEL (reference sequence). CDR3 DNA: TGTGCCAGCAGCCAATCCGAAGAGACCCAGTACTTC. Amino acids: CASSQSEETQYF.

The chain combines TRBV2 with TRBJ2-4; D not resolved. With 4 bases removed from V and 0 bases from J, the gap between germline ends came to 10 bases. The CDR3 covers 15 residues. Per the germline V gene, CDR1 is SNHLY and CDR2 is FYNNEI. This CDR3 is CASSGANIAKNIQYF. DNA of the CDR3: TGTGCCAGCAGTGGGGCTAATATAGCCAAAAACATTCAGTACTTC.

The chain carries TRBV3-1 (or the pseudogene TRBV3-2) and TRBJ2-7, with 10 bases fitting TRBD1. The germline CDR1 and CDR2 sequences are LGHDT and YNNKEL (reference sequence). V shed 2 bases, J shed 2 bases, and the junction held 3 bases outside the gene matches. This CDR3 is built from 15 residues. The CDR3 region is CASSQPGQGAYEQYF. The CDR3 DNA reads TGTGCCAGCAGCCAACCAGGACAGGGGGCCTACGAGCAGTACTTC.

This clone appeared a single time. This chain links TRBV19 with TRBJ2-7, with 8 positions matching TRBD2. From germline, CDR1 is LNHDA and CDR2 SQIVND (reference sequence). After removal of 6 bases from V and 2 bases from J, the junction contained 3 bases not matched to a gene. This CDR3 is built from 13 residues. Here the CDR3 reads CASSGLAAYEQYF. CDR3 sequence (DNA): TGTGCCAGTAGCGGACTAGCAGCCTACGAGCAGTACTTC.

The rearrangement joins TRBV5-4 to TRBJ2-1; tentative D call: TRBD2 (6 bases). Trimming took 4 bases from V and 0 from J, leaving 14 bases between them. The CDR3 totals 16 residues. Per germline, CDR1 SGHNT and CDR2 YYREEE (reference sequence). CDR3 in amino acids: CASSVPLAGSYNEQFF. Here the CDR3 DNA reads TGTGCCAGCAGCGTCCCACTAGCAGGCTCCTACAATGAGCAGTTCTTC.

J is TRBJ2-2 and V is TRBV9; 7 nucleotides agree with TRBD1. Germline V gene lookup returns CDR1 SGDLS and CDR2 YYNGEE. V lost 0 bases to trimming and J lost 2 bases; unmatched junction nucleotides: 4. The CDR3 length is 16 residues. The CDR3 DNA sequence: TGTGCCAGCAGCGTAGTCGACAGGGTCAACACCGGGGAGCTGTTTTTT. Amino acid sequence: CASSVVDRVNTGELFF.

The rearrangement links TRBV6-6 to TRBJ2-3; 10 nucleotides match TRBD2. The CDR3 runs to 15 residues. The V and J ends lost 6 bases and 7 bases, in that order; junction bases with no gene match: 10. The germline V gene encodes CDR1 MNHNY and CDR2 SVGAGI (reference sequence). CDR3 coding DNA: TGTGCCAGCAGAAGGACTAGCGGAGGGGGTAATACGCAGTATTTT. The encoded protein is CASRRTSGGGNTQYF.

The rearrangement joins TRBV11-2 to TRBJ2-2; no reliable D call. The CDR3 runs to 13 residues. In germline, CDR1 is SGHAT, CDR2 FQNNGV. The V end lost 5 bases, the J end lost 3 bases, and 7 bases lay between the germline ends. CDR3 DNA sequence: TGTGCCAGCAGCCCCATAGACACCGGGGAGCTGTTTTTT. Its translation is CASSPIDTGELFF.

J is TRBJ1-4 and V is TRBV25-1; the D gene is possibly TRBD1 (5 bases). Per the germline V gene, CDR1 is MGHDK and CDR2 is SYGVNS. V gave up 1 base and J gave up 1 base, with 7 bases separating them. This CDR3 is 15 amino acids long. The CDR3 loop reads CASSEWRGTNEKLFF. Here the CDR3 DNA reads TGTGCCAGCAGTGAATGGAGGGGAACTAATGAAAAACTGTTTTTT.

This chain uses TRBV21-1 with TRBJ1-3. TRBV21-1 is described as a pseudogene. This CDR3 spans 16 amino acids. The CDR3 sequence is CASIPYAGDSGNTIYF. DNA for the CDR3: TGTGCCAGCATCCCCTATGCCGGAGACTCTGGAAACACCATATATTTT.

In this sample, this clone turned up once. The CDR3 DNA sequence: TGTGCCAGTAGTAGGGGCAGTTTGAATCAGCCCCAGCATTTT. This encodes CASSRGSLNQPQHF. The chain is built from TRBV19 and TRBJ1-5, with TRBD1 as a possible D gene (5 bases). The CDR3 loop spans 14 amino acids. Germline CDR1 and CDR2: LNHDA and SQIVND (reference sequence). Trimming took 4 bases from V and 4 from J, leaving 11 bases between them.

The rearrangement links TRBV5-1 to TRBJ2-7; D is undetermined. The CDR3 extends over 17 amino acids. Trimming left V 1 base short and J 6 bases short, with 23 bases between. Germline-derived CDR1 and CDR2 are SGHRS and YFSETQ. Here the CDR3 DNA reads TGCGCCAGCAGCTTGTATGGCAATGCGGCTAGTAAGACCGAGCAGTACTTC. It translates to CASSLYGNAASKTEQYF.

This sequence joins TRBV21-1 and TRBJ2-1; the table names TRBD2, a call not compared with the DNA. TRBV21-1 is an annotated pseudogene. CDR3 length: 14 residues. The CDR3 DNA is TGTGCCAGCAGCGGTGAGGATAAGATTGATGAGCAGTTCTTC. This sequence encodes CASSGEDKIDEQFF.

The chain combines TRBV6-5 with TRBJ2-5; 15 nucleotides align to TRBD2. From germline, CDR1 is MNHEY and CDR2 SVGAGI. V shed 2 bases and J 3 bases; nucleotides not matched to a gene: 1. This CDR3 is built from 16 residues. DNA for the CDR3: TGTGCCAGCAGTTACAGGACTAGCGGGAGGGAAGAGACCCAGTACTTC. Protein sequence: CASSYRTSGREETQYF.

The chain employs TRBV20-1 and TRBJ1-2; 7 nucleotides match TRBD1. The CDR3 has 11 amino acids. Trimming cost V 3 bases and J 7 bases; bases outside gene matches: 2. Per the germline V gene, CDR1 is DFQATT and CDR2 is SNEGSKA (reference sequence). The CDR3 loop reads CSARTGFGYTF. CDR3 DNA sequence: TGCAGTGCTAGGACAGGGTTTGGCTACACCTTC.

The CDR3 loop is CASSLLPLLTATSGTSTGELFF. The CDR3 DNA sequence: TGTGCCAGCAGTCTACTCCCTCTACTTACAGCGACTAGCGGGACTAGTACCGGGGAGCTGTTTTTT. This chain joins TRBV2 and TRBJ2-2; 11 nucleotides match TRBD2. Unmatched junction bases numbered 25, after V lost 5 bases and J lost 5 bases. Per germline, CDR1 SNHLY and CDR2 FYNNEI. The CDR3 contains 22 residues. The entire variable domain, with the rest obtained from reference TRBV2 and TRBJ2-2, is as follows: EPEVTQTPSHQVTQMGQEVILRCVPISNHLYFYWYRQILGQKVEFLVSFYNNEISEKSEIFDDQFSVERPDGSNFTLKIRSTKLEDSAMYFCASSLLPLLTATSGTSTGELFFGEGSRLTVL.

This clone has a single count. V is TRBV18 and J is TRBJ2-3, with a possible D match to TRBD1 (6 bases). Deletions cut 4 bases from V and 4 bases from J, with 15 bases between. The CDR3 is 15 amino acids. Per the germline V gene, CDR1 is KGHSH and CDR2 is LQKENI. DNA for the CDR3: TGTGCCAGCTCACGCCAGCAGGGGTATCCAGATACGCAGTATTTT. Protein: CASSRQQGYPDTQYF.

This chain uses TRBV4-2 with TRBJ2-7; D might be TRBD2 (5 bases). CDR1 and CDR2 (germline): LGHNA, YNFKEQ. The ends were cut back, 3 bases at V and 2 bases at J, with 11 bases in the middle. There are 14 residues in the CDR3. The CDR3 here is CASSHTSSPYEQYF. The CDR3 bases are TGTGCCAGCAGCCACACTAGTAGCCCCTACGAGCAGTACTTC.

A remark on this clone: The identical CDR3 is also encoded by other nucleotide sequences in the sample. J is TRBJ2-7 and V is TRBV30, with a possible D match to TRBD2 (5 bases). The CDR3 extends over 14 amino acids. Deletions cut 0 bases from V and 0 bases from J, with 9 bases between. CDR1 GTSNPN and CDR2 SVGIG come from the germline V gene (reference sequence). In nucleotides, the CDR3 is TGTGCCTGGAGTGTGGGTGGGAGCTCCTACGAGCAGTACTTC. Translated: CAWSVGGSSYEQYF.

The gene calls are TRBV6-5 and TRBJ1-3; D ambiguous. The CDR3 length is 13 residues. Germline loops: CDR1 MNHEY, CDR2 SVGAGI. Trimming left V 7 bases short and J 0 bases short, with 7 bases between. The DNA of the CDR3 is TGTGCCAGCACCCCGTTCTCTGGAAACACCATATATTTT. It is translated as CASTPFSGNTIYF.

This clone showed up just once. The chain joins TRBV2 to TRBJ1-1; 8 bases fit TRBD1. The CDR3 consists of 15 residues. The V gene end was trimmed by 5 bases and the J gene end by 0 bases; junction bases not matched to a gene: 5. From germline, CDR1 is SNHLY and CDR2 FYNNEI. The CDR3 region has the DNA TGTGCCAGCAGTTCAAGACAGGGGATGAACACTGAAGCTTTCTTT. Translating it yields CASSSRQGMNTEAFF.

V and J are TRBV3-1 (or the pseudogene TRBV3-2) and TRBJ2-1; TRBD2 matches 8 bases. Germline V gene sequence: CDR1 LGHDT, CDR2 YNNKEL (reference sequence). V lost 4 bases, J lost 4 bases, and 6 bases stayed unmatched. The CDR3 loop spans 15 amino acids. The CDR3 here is CASSPWTSPYNEQFF. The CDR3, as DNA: TGTGCCAGCAGCCCTTGGACTAGCCCTTACAATGAGCAGTTCTTC.

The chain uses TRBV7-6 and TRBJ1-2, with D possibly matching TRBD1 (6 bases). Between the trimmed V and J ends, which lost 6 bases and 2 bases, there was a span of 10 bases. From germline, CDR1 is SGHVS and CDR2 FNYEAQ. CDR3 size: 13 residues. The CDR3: CASSYGQNYGYTF. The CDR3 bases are TGTGCCAGCAGTTACGGACAGAACTATGGCTACACCTTC.